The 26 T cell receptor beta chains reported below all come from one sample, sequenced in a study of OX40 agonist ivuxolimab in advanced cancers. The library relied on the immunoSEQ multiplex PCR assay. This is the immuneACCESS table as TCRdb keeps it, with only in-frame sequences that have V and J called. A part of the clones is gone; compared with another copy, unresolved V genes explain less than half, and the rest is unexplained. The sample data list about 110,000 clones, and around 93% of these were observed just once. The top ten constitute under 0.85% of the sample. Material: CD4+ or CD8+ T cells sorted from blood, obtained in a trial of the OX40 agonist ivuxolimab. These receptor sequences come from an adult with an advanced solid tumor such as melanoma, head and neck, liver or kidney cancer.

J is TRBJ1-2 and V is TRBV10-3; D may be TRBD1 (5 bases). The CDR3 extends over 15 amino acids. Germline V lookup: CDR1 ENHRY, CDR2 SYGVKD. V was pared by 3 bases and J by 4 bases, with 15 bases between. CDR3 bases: TGTGCCATCAGTGACTGGGGGAATCGGGGCTATGGCTACACCTTC. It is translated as CAISDWGNRGYGYTF.

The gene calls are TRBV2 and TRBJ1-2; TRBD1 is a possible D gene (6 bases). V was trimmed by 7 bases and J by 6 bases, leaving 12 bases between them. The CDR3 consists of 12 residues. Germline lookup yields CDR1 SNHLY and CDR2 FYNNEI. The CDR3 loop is CASTGQFNGYTF. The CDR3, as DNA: TGTGCCAGCACCGGACAGTTTAATGGCTACACCTTC. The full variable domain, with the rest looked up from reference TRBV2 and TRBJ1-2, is EPEVTQTPSHQVTQMGQEVILRCVPISNHLYFYWYRQILGQKVEFLVSFYNNEISEKSEIFDDQFSVERPDGSNFTLKIRSTKLEDSAMYFCASTGQFNGYTFGSGTRLTVV.

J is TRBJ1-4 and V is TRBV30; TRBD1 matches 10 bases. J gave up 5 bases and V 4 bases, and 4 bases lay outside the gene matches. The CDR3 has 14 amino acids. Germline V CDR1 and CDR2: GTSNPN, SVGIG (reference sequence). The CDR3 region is CAWTPGQGNEKLFF. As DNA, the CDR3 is TGTGCCTGGACCCCGGGACAGGGGAATGAAAAACTGTTTTTT.

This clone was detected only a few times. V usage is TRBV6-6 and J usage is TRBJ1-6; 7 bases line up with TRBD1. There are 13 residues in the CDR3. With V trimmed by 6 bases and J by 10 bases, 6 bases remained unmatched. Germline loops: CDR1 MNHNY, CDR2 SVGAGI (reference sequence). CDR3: CASRDRAGSPLHF. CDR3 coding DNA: TGTGCCAGCAGAGACAGGGCTGGGTCACCCCTCCACTTT.

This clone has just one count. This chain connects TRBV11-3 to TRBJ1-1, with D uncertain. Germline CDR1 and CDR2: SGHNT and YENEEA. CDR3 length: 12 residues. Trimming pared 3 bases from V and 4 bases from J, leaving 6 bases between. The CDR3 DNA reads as TGTGCCAGCAGCTTTGGGAGCACTGAAGCTTTCTTT. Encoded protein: CASSFGSTEAFF.

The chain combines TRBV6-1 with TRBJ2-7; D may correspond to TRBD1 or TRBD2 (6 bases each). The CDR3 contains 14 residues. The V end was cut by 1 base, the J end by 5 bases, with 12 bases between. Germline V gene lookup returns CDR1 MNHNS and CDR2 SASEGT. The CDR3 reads CASSEGGAPHEQYF. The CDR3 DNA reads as TGTGCCAGCAGTGAAGGGGGGGCGCCCCACGAGCAGTACTTC.

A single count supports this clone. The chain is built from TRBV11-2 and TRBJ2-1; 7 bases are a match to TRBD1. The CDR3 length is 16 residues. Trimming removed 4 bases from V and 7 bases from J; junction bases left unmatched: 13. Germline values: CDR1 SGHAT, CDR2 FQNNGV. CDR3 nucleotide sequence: TGTGCCAGCAGCTCACAGGGCAGGGGGTCAGGGAATGAGCAGTTCTTC. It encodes CASSSQGRGSGNEQFF. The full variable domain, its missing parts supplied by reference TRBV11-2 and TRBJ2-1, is EAGVAQSPRYKIIEKRQSVAFWCNPISGHATLYWYQQILGQGPKLLIQFQNNGVVDDSQLPKDRFSAERLKGVDSTLKIQPAKLEDSAVYLCASSSQGRGSGNEQFFGPGTRLTVL.

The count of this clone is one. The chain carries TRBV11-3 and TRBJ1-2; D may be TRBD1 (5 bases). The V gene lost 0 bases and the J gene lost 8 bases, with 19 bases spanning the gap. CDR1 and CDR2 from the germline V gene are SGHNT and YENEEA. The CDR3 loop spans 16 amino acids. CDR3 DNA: TGTGCCAGCAGCTTAGACGAGGGGCGGACGGGAAACGGCTACACCTTC. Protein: CASSLDEGRTGNGYTF.

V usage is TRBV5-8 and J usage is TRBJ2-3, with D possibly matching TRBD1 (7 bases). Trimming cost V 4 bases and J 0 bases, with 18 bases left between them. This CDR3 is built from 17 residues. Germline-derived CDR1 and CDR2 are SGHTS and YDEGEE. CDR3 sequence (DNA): TGTGCCAGCAGCCCTGGAGGGGGCCCGGGGAGCACAGATACGCAGTATTTT. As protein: CASSPGGGPGSTDTQYF.

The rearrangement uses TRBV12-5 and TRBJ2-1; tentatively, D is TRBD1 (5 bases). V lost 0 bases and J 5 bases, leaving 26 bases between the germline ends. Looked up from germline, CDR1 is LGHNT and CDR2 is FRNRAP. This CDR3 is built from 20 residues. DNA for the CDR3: TGTGCTAGTGGTTTGGTACGTTGGCAGGGATTAGCCCGGGCCAACAATGAGCAGTTCTTC. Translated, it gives CASGLVRWQGLARANNEQFF.

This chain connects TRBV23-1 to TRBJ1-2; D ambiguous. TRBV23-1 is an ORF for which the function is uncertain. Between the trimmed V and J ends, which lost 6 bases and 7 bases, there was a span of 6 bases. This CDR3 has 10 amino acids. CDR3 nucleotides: TGCGCCAGCAGGTACCCTGGCTACACCTTC. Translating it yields CASRYPGYTF.

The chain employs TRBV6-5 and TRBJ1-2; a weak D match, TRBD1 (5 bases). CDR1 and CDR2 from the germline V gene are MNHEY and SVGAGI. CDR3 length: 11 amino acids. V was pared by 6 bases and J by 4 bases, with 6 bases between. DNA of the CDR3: TGTGCCAGCAGCGACAGCTATGGCTACACCTTC. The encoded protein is CASSDSYGYTF.

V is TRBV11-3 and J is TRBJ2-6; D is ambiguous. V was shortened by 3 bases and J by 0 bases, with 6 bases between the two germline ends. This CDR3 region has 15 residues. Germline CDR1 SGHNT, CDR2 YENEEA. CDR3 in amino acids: CASSLISSGANVLTF. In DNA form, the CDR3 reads TGTGCCAGCAGCTTGATAAGCTCTGGGGCCAACGTCCTGACTTTC.

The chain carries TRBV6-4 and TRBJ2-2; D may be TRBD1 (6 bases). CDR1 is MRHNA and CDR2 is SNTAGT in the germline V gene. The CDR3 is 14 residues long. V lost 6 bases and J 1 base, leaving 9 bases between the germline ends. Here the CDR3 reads CASRLGQNTGELFF. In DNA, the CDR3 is TGTGCCAGCAGGCTGGGACAGAACACCGGGGAGCTGTTTTTT.

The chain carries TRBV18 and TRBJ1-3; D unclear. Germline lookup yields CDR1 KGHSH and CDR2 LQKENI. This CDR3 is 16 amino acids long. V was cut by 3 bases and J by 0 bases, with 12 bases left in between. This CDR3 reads CASSPPVAASGNTIYF. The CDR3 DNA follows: TGTGCCAGCTCACCCCCCGTCGCCGCCTCTGGAAACACCATATATTTT. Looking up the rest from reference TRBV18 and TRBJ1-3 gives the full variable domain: NAGVMQNPRHLVRRRGQEARLRCSPMKGHSHVYWYRQLPEEGLKFMVYLQKENIIDESGMPKERFSAEFPKEGPSILRIQQVVRGDSAAYFCASSPPVAASGNTIYFGEGSWLTVV.

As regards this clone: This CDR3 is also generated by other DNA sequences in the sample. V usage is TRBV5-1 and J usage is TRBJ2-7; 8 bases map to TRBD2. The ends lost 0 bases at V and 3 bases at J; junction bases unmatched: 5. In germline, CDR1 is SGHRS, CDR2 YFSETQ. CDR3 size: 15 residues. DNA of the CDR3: TGCGCCAGCAGCTTGGCGCCGACTAGCGACTACGAGCAGTACTTC. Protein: CASSLAPTSDYEQYF.

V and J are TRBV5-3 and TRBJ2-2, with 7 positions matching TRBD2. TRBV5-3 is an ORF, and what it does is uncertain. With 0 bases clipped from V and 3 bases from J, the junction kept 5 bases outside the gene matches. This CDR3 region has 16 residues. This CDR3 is CARSLACREDTGELFF. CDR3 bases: TGTGCCAGAAGCTTGGCCTGCCGGGAGGACACCGGGGAGCTGTTTTTT.

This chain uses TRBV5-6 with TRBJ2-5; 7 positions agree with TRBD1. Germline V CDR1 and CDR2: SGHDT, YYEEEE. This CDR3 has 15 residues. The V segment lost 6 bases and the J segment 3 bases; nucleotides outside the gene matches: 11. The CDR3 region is CASNNYGTEKETQYF. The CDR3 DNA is TGTGCCAGCAATAATTACGGGACAGAGAAAGAGACCCAGTACTTC.

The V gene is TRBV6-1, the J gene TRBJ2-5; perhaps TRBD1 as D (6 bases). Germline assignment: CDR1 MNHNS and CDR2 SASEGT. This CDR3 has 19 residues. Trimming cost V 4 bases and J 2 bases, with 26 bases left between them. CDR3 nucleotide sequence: TGTGCCAGCAGTGGAGCCCCAAGGGGGACGGCAGCCCTACAAGAGACCCAGTACTTC. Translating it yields CASSGAPRGTAALQETQYF.

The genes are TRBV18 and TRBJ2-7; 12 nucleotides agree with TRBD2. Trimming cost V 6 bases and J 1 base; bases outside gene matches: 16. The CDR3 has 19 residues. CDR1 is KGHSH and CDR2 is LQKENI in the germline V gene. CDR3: CASSSYAGVTSGRSYEQYF. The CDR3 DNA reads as TGTGCCAGCTCGTCCTACGCGGGGGTCACTAGCGGGAGGTCCTACGAGCAGTACTTC.

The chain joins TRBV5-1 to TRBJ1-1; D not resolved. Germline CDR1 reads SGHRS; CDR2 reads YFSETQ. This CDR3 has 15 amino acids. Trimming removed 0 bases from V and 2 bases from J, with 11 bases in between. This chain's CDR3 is CASSLGPETNTEAFF. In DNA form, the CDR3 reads TGCGCCAGCAGCTTGGGCCCGGAAACAAACACTGAAGCTTTCTTT. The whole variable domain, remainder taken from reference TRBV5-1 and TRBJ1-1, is KAGVTQTPRYLIKTRGQQVTLSCSPISGHRSVSWYQQTPGQGLQFLFEYFSETQRNKGNFPGRFSGRQFSNSRSEMNVSTLELGDSALYLCASSLGPETNTEAFFGQGTRLTVV.

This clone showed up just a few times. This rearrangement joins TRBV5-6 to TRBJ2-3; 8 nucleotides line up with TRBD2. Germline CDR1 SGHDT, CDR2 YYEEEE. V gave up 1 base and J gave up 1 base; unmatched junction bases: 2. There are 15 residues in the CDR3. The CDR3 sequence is CASSLISGGTDTQYF. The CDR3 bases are TGTGCCAGCAGCTTGATTAGCGGGGGCACAGATACGCAGTATTTT.

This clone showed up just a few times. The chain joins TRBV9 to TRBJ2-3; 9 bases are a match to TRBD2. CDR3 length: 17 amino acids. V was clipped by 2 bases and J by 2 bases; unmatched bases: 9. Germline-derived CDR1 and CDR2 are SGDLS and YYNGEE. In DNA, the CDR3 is TGTGCCAGCAGCGTGGCACAGACTAGCGGATACACAGATACGCAGTATTTT. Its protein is CASSVAQTSGYTDTQYF.

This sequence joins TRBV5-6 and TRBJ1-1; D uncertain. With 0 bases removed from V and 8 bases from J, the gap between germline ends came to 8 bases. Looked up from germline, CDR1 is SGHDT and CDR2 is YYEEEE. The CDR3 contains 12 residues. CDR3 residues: CASSLGVGEAFF. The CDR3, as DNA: TGTGCCAGCAGCTTGGGGGTAGGGGAAGCTTTCTTT.

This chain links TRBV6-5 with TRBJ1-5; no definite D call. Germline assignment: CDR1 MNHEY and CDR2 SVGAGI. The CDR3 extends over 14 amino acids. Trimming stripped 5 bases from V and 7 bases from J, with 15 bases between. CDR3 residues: CASSPWEGGQPQHF. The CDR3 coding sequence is TGTGCCAGCAGTCCCTGGGAGGGCGGGCAGCCCCAGCATTTT.

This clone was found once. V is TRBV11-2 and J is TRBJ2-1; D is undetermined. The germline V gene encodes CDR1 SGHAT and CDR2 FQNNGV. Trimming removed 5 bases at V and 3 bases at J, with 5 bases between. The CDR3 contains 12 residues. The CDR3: CASSELYNEQFF. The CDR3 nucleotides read TGTGCCAGCAGCGAACTCTACAATGAGCAGTTCTTC.